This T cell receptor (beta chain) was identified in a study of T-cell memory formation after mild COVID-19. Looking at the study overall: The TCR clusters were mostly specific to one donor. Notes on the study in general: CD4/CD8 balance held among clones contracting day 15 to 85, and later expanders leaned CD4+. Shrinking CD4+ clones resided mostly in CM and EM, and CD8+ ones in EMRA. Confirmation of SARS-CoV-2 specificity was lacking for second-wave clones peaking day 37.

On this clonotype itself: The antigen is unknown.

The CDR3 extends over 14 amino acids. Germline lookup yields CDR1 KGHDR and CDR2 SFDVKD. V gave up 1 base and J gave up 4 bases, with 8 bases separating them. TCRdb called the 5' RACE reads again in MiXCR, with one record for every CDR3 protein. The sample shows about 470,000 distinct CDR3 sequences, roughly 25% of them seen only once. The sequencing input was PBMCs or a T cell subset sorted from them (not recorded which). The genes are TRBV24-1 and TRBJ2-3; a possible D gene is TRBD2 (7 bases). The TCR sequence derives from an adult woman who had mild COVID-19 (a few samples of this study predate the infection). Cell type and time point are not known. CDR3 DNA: TGTGCCACCAGTGATTTCGGGGGGCCAGATACGCAGTATTTT. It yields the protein CATSDFGGPDTQYF.